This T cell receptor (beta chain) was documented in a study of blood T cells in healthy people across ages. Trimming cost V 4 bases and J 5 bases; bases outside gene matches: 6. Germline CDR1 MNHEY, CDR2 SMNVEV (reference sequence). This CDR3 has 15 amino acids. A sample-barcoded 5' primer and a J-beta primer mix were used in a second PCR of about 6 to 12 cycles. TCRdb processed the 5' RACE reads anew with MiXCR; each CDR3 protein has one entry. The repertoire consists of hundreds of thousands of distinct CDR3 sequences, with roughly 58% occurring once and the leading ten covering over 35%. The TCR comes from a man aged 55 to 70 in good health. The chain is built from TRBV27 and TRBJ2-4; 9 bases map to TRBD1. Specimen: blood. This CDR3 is CASSSLDRGENIQYF. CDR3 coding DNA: TGTGCCAGCAGTTCGCTCGACAGGGGGGAAAACATTCAGTACTTC.